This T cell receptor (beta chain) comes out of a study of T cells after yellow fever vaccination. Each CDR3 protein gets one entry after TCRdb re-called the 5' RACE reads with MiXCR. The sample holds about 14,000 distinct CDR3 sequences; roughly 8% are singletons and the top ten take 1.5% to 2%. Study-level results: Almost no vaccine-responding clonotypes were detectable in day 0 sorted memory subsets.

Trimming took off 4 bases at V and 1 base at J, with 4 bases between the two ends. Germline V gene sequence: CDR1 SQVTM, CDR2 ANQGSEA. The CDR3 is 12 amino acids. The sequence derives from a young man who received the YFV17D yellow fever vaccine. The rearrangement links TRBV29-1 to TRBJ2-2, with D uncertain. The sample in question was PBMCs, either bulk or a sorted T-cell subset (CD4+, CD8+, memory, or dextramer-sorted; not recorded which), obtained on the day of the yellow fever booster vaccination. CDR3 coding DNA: TGCAGCGTTGGACGGAACACCGGGGAGCTGTTTTTT. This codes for CSVGRNTGELFF.